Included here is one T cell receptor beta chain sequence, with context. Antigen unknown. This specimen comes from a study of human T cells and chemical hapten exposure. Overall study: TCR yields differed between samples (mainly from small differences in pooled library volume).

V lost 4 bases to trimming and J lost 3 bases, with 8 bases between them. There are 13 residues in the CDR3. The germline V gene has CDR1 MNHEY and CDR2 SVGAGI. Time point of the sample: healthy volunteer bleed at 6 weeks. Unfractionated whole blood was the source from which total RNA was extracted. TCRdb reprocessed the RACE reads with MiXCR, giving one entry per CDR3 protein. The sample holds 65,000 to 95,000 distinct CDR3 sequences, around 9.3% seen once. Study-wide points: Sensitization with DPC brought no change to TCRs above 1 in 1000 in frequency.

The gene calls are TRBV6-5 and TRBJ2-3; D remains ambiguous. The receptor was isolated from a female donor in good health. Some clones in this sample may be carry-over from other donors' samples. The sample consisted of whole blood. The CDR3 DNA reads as TGTGCCAGCAGTTCGTCGGAAACAGATACGCAGTATTTT. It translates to CASSSSETDTQYF.